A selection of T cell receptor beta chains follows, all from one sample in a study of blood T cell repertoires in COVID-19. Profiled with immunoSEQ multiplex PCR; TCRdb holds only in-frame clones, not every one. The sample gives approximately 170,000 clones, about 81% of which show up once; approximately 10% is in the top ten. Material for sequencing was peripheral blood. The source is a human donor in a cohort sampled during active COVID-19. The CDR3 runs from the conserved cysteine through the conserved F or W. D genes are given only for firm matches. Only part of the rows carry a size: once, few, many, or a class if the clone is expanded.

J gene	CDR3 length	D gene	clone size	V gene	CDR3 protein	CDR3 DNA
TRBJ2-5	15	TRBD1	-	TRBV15	CATSGTTGSEETQYF	TGTGCCACCAGCGGCACGACAGGGTCTGAGGAGACCCAGTACTTC
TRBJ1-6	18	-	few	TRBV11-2	CASSLREPRTGRGSPLHF	TGTGCCAGCAGCTTACGGGAGCCCAGGACGGGCCGCGGTTCACCCCTCCACTTT
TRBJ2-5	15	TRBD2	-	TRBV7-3	CASSRLAGSQETQYF	TGTGCCAGCAGCAGATTAGCGGGGTCGCAAGAGACCCAGTACTTC
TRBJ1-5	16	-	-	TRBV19	CASSIADRLINQPQHF	TGTGCCAGTAGTATAGCCGACAGGCTCATCAATCAGCCCCAGCATTTT
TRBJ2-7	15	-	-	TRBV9	CASSVASADSYEQYF	TGTGCCAGCAGCGTAGCCTCCGCGGACTCCTACGAGCAGTACTTC
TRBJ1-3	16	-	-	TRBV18	CASSPPGGEFRNTIYF	TGTGCCAGCTCACCCCCCGGCGGTGAGTTTAGAAACACCATATATTTT
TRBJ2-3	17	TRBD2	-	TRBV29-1	CSVVGTSGRAGSDTQYF	TGCAGCGTGGTTGGGACTAGCGGGAGGGCCGGGTCAGATACGCAGTATTTT
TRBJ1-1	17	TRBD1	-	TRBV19	CASSISAGQGANTEAFF	TGTGCCAGTAGTATCTCGGCCGGACAGGGGGCGAACACTGAAGCTTTCTTT
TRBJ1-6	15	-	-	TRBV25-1	CASSLSTGYNSPLHF	TGTGCCAGCAGTCTGTCGACGGGGTATAATTCACCCCTCCACTTT
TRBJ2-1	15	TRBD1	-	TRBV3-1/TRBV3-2	CASSPQDRGYNEQFF	TGTGCCAGCAGCCCGCAGGACAGGGGCTACAATGAGCAGTTCTTC
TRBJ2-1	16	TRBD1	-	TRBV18	CASSPGTGSSYNEQFF	TGTGCCAGCTCCCCCGGGACAGGAAGCTCCTACAATGAGCAGTTCTTC
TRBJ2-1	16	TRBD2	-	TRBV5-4	CASSSPTSGSYNEQFF	TGTGCCAGCAGCTCCCCTACTAGCGGCTCTTACAATGAGCAGTTCTTC
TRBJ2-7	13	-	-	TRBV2	CASKNIPGGEQYF	TGTGCCAGCAAGAACATCCCAGGTGGCGAGCAGTACTTC
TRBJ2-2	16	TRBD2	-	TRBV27	CASTNQGLAGVGELFF	TGTGCCAGCACTAACCAGGGACTAGCGGGAGTCGGGGAGCTGTTTTTT
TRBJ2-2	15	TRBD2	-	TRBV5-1	CASSLTSGTTGELFF	TGCGCCAGCAGCTTAACTAGCGGGACAACCGGGGAGCTGTTTTTT
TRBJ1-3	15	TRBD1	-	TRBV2	CASTTQGALGNTIYF	TGTGCCAGCACAACACAGGGGGCGCTTGGAAACACCATATATTTT
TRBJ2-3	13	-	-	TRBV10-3	CAISESDSDTQYF	TGTGCCATCAGTGAGTCGGACAGTGATACGCAGTATTTT
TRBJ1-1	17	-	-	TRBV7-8	CASSLELVPGRGTEAFF	TGTGCCAGCAGCTTAGAACTCGTCCCGGGTAGGGGGACTGAAGCTTTCTTT
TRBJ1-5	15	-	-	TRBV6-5	CASSLTGPRNQPQHF	TGTGCCAGCAGCCTCACCGGTCCCCGGAATCAGCCCCAGCATTTT
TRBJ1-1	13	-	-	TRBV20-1	CSASRQQNTEAFF	TGCAGTGCTAGTAGACAGCAAAACACTGAAGCTTTCTTT
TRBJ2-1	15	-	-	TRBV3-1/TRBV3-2	CASSQDRGARDEQFF	TGTGCCAGCAGCCAAGATCGGGGGGCTCGCGATGAGCAGTTCTTC
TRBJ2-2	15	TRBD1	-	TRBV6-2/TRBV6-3	CASSYVGQGNGELFF	TGTGCCAGCAGTTACGTGGGACAGGGTAACGGGGAGCTGTTTTTT
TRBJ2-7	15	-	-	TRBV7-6	CASSLEARASYEQYF	TGTGCCAGCAGCTTAGAAGCCAGGGCCTCCTACGAGCAGTACTTC
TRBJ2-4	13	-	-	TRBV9	CASSVAQEGIQYF	TGTGCCAGCAGCGTAGCCCAGGAGGGCATTCAGTACTTC
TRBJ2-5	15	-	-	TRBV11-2	CASKTVSGLGETQYF	TGTGCCAGCAAGACAGTTTCCGGATTGGGAGAGACCCAGTACTTC
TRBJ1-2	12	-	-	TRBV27	CASRTQNYGYTF	TGTGCCAGCAGGACACAGAACTATGGCTACACCTTC
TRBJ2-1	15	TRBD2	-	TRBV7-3	CASSSLTSGRGEQFF	TGTGCCAGCAGCTCCCTTACTAGCGGGAGAGGTGAGCAGTTCTTC
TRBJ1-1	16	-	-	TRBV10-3	CAISDGVTGSNTEAFF	TGTGCCATCAGTGATGGGGTGACAGGATCGAACACTGAAGCTTTCTTT
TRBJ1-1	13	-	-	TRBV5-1	CASSRQANTEAFF	TGCGCCAGCAGTAGACAGGCGAACACTGAAGCTTTCTTT
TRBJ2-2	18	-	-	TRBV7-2	CASSLVVRGFRNAGELFF	TGTGCCAGCAGCTTAGTCGTTCGAGGGTTTCGAAACGCCGGGGAGCTGTTTTTT
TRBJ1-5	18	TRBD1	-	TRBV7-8	CASSLSRGQVYSNQPQHF	TGTGCCAGCAGCTTATCGCGGGGACAGGTTTATAGCAATCAGCCCCAGCATTTT
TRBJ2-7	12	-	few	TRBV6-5	CASISQGYEQYF	TGTGCCAGCATTTCTCAGGGCTACGAGCAGTACTTC
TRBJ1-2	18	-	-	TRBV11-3	CASSLGVGGASYLEGYTF	TGTGCCAGCAGCTTAGGGGTAGGGGGAGCAAGCTACTTAGAGGGCTACACCTTC
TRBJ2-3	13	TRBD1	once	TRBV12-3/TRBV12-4	CASSLTGLYTQYF	TGTGCCAGCAGTTTGACAGGGTTGTATACGCAGTATTTT
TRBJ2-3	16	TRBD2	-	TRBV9	CASSPRSGSGADTQYF	TGTGCCAGCAGCCCAAGAAGCGGGAGTGGGGCAGATACGCAGTATTTT
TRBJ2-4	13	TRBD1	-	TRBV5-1	CASSRDSKNIQYF	TGCGCCAGCAGCCGGGACAGCAAAAACATTCAGTACTTC
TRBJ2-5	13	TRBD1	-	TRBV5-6	CASSYDRGETQYF	TGTGCCAGCAGCTATGACAGGGGGGAGACCCAGTACTTC
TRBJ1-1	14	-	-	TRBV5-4	CASSLSAGNTEAFF	TGTGCCAGCAGCTTGTCGGCAGGTAACACTGAAGCTTTCTTT
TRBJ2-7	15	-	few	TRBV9	CASSLGAIPIYEQYF	TGTGCCAGCAGCCTGGGGGCCATACCTATCTACGAGCAGTACTTC
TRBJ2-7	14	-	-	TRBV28	CALSPGTHQREQYF	TGTGCCCTTTCCCCGGGGACTCATCAGCGGGAGCAGTACTTC
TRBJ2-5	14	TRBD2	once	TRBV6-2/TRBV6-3	CASNPGLWEETQYF	TGTGCCAGCAACCCGGGACTATGGGAAGAGACCCAGTACTTC
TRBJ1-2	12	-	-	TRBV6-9	CASREGGVGYTF	TGTGCCAGCAGGGAGGGGGGGGTTGGCTACACCTTC
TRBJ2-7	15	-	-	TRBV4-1	CASSQETGFTYEQYF	TGCGCCAGCAGCCAAGAAACAGGGTTCACCTACGAGCAGTACTTC
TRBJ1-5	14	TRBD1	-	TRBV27	CASSLKAGGQPQHF	TGTGCCAGCAGTTTAAAGGCAGGGGGGCAGCCCCAGCATTTT
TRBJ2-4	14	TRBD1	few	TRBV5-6	CASINRGAKNIQYF	TGTGCCAGCATCAACAGGGGAGCCAAAAACATTCAGTACTTC
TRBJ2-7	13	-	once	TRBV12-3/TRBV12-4	CASSLQQGYEQYF	TGTGCCAGCAGTCTCCAACAGGGCTACGAGCAGTACTTC
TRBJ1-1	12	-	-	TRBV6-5	CASTYTGTEAFF	TGTGCCAGCACGTACACAGGCACCGAAGCTTTCTTT
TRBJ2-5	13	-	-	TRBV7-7	CASSLDTEETQYF	TGTGCCAGCAGCTTAGACACCGAAGAGACCCAGTACTTC
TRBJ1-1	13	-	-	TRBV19	CASSIGALTEAFF	TGTGCCAGTAGTATTGGGGCCCTCACTGAAGCTTTCTTT
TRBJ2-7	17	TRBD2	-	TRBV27	CASSTGPTGGVVREQYF	TGTGCCAGCAGTACGGGACCTACTGGGGGGGTCGTACGCGAGCAGTACTTC
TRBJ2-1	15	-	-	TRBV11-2	CASSWGGDTYNEQFF	TGTGCCAGCAGCTGGGGAGGTGACACCTACAATGAGCAGTTCTTC